This T cell receptor beta chain was documented in a study of early T cells in non-severe SARS-CoV-2 infection (dated by TCRdb to 2020 to 2022). For the study in its entirety: TCR sequencing used bulk RNA from unsorted whole blood, so alpha and beta chains could not be paired.

Overall study results and their limits: VDJdb matching was skewed toward anti-spike CD8 responses, so virus-specific expansions were likely underestimated and private and CD4 specificities were missed.

Libraries were built with 5' RACE. Sequenced on a NextSeq 500. In the TCR library protocol, unique molecular identifiers were attached to individual cDNA molecules to correct for PCR bias and sequencing error. Both TCR alpha and beta chains were sequenced, and tight co-correlation was observed between alpha and beta sequence abundances in each sample. The source study handled its data this way. Decombinator V4 was used to perform V gene, J gene and CDR3 annotation of TCR sequences. TCRs were defined as expanded if a significant change between any two time points was detected under a Poisson model with p below 0.0001. TCR abundances were normalised to the total number of TCRs sequenced in each sample and reported as counts per million. VDJdb, accessed 1 November 2021, was searched for CMV, EBV and SARS-CoV-2 annotated TCRs, with TCRs annotated for multiple antigens excluded. The raw public reads went through TCRdb reprocessing: fastp at Q25, MiXCR clone calling, in-frame beta chains kept. Every entry covers one CDR3 protein and lists the most common genes and DNA from its rows. TCRdb, rather than the study authors, made the V and J calls. This sample is represented by 87,000 or so distinct CDR3 sequences; roughly an eighth of them were singletons. The ten largest account for 5% to 8% of the sample.

The sample holds a few counts of this clonotype. The antigen it recognizes is unknown. Per-base qualities were not stored, and no clone one base away is much larger. Set within a cohort of healthcare workers in London, UK, this nested case-control study involved weekly PCR testing of nasopharyngeal swabs along with blood sampling. Healthcare workers were recruited between 23 and 31 March 2020, during the week of the UK lockdown, and were followed weekly for up to roughly 15 weeks. The TCR comes from an adult who was a healthcare worker with PCR-confirmed SARS-CoV-2 infection or an uninfected control (not recorded which). Sequencing was done on a sample of whole blood.

The CDR3 region has the sequence CASRPLGEGTYEQYF. The DNA sequence reads TGTGCCAGCCGACCTTTGGGGGAGGGTACCTACGAGCAGTACTTC. The chain links TRBV5-6 with TRBJ2-7, and TRBD2 matches 7 of the central bases. From cysteine to phenylalanine, the CDR3 is 15 amino acids long. CDR3 DNA only is kept here, 45 bases in frame from base 1. Clipping removes 7 bases from V and 2 bases from J, with 12 as the unmatched junction base count. In the germline V gene, CDR1 corresponds to SGHDT and CDR2 to YYEEEE.